The 21 T cell receptor beta chains below come from one sample, sequenced in a study of cytomegalovirus exposure and HLA in healthy donors. It was with 60 Vbeta and 13 Jbeta primers that the PCR ran. The protocol was immunoSEQ multiplex PCR, while the TCRdb copy is restricted to in-frame clones and leaves out a portion. The repertoire consists of approximately 100,000 clones, with 75% to 85% occurring once and the leading ten covering more than 0.95%. Sequenced: PBMCs. All receptors derive from a woman between 18 and 30 years old in good health and CMV-seronegative.

This sequence joins TRBV19 and TRBJ2-7; unclear D gene. Germline CDR1 reads LNHDA; CDR2 reads SQIVND (reference sequence). The CDR3 loop spans 16 amino acids. V lost 1 base and J 6 bases, leaving 19 bases between the germline ends. Here the CDR3 DNA reads TGTGCCAGTAGTATAGTGCACGATAGCTTGGGTAGCGAGCAGTACTTC. Translating it yields CASSIVHDSLGSEQYF.

Written as DNA, the CDR3 is TGTGCCTGGAGTGTCCGTCTGCGGGAGACCCAGTACTTC. It codes for CAWSVRLRETQYF. This sequence joins TRBV30 and TRBJ2-5; D not resolved. The CDR3 consists of 13 residues. The V and J ends lost 0 bases and 5 bases respectively, with 10 bases between them. The germline CDR1 and CDR2 sequences are GTSNPN and SVGIG (reference sequence).

This clone was seen only once. The rearrangement uses TRBV6-1 and TRBJ2-5; D remains ambiguous. Judging by the DNA end, TRBJ2-7 fits better; the J call may be wrong. The CDR3 has 13 amino acids. The V gene's germline CDR1 is MNHNS and CDR2 SASEGT. The CDR3 sequence: CASSDPALYEQYF. CDR3 DNA sequence: TGTGCCAGCAGTGACCCTGCTCTTTACGAGCAGTACTTC.

The gene calls are TRBV19 and TRBJ2-7; D may be TRBD1 (6 bases). The ends were cut back, 1 base at V and 5 bases at J, with 12 bases in the middle. Germline CDR1 LNHDA, CDR2 SQIVND (reference sequence). The CDR3 extends over 14 amino acids. The CDR3 reads CASSIGTEYHEQYF. The CDR3 nucleotides read TGTGCCAGTAGTATAGGGACAGAGTACCACGAGCAGTACTTC.

The CDR3 nucleotides read TGTGCCAGCAGCCCACGTATGGACTACGAGCAGTACTTC. Encoded protein: CASSPRMDYEQYF. The chain recombines TRBV7-2 with TRBJ2-5; D unclear. The DNA end is a closer match to TRBJ2-7, so the J assignment may be wrong. CDR1 is SGHTA, CDR2 FQGNSA, per germline. This CDR3 spans 13 amino acids.

The rearrangement links TRBV4-1 to TRBJ1-3; D unclear. CDR1 MGHRA and CDR2 YSYEKL come from the germline V gene. This CDR3 contains 19 residues. V shed 1 base and J shed 2 bases, with 21 bases lying between them. The CDR3 DNA sequence: TGCGCCAGCAGCCAAGGGCCCCGGGGAGGGAAGATCCCTGGAAACACCATATATTTT. Translated: CASSQGPRGGKIPGNTIYF.

The genes are TRBV29-1 and TRBJ2-2; D possibly corresponds to TRBD2 (6 bases). The CDR3 spans 15 residues. Germline V CDR1 and CDR2: SQVTM, ANQGSEA. Trimming left V 6 bases short and J 2 bases short, with 16 bases between. The CDR3 is CSVRGPGLNTGELFF. CDR3 bases: TGCAGCGTCCGAGGGCCAGGACTAAACACCGGGGAGCTGTTTTTT.

The chain employs TRBV5-6 and TRBJ2-3; D possibly corresponds to TRBD2 (6 bases). CDR3 length equals 15 residues. CDR1 SGHDT and CDR2 YYEEEE come from the germline V gene. V was cut by 0 bases and J by 5 bases, with 13 bases left in between. CDR3 in amino acids: CASSLAGEFGDTQYF. CDR3 sequence (DNA): TGTGCCAGCAGCTTGGCGGGAGAGTTTGGAGATACGCAGTATTTT.

This chain joins TRBV30 and TRBJ2-4; D is possibly TRBD2 (5 bases). The CDR3 loop spans 14 amino acids. Between the trimmed V and J ends, which lost 1 base and 6 bases, there was a span of 13 bases. Germline V gives CDR1 GTSNPN, CDR2 SVGIG (reference sequence). The CDR3: CAWSEFIRGNIQYF. As DNA, the CDR3 is TGTGCCTGGAGTGAGTTTATCCGGGGAAACATTCAGTACTTC.

The rearrangement uses TRBV19 and TRBJ1-6; 7 bases line up with TRBD1. CDR1 is LNHDA, CDR2 SQIVND, per germline (reference sequence). The CDR3 runs 16 residues. V was pared by 8 bases and J by 0 bases, with 7 bases of the junction left unmatched. The CDR3 bases are TGTGCCAGTCGAGGGGGCCTAAACTCCTATAATTCACCCCTCCACTTT. Translating it yields CASRGGLNSYNSPLHF.

The chain couples TRBV28 to TRBJ2-5; 7 bases fit TRBD1. The J call may be faulty, since TRBJ2-7 better matches the DNA end. The length of the CDR3 is 14 residues. The germline V gene encodes CDR1 MDHEN and CDR2 SYDVKM. CDR3 amino acids: CASSKYRGSYEQYF. The CDR3 DNA is TGTGCCAGCAGTAAATACAGGGGAAGCTACGAGCAGTACTTC.

J is TRBJ1-1 and V is TRBV6-1, with D perhaps matching TRBD1 (6 bases). This CDR3 has 14 amino acids. Trimming removed 6 bases at V and 4 bases at J, with 15 bases between. The germline V gene encodes CDR1 MNHNS and CDR2 SASEGT. The CDR3 sequence is CASRQGEAPTEAFF. CDR3 coding DNA: TGTGCCAGCAGACAGGGAGAAGCGCCCACTGAAGCTTTCTTT.

CDR3 region: CASSQGQGPLYEQYF. The CDR3 DNA reads TGTGCCAGCAGCCAAGGACAGGGGCCTTTGTACGAGCAGTACTTC. V is TRBV5-4 and J is TRBJ2-7; 9 nucleotides agree with TRBD1. The germline V gene has CDR1 SGHNT and CDR2 YYREEE (reference sequence). The CDR3 length is 15 residues. Losses at the gene ends were 4 bases for V and 4 bases for J; bases not matched to a gene: 9.

This CDR3 is CAWSSGFSNTGELFF. Written as DNA, the CDR3 is TGTGCCTGGAGTTCGGGATTCTCGAACACCGGGGAGCTGTTTTTT. The gene calls are TRBV30 and TRBJ2-2; D is perhaps TRBD2 (5 bases). CDR3 length equals 15 residues. CDR1 and CDR2 from the germline V gene are GTSNPN and SVGIG (reference sequence). Trimming removed 2 bases at V and 0 bases at J, with 10 bases between.

The gene calls are TRBV5-1 and TRBJ2-3, with a possible D match to TRBD2 (7 bases). V was trimmed by 0 bases and J by 6 bases, leaving 17 bases between them. Germline V gene sequence: CDR1 SGHRS, CDR2 YFSETQ. The CDR3 runs to 16 residues. CDR3 loop: CASSLVLSRGGDTQYF. The CDR3 DNA reads as TGCGCCAGCAGCTTGGTGCTTTCCAGGGGAGGGGATACGCAGTATTTT. The complete variable domain, with remaining parts taken from reference TRBV5-1 and TRBJ2-3, reads KAGVTQTPRYLIKTRGQQVTLSCSPISGHRSVSWYQQTPGQGLQFLFEYFSETQRNKGNFPGRFSGRQFSNSRSEMNVSTLELGDSALYLCASSLVLSRGGDTQYFGPGTRLTVL.

V gene TRBV5-1 combines with J gene TRBJ2-3; D unresolved. Trimming left V 6 bases short and J 8 bases short, with 19 bases between. Germline values: CDR1 SGHRS, CDR2 YFSETQ. The CDR3 sequence is 14 residues long. Here the CDR3 reads CASTPPVGLGTQYF. In nucleotides, the CDR3 is TGCGCCAGCACCCCCCCTGTCGGGTTGGGTACGCAGTATTTT.

The chain joins TRBV28 to TRBJ1-2; weak D call: TRBD1 (6 bases). V shed 7 bases and J shed 7 bases, with 13 bases lying between them. This CDR3 has 12 amino acids. CDR1 is MDHEN and CDR2 is SYDVKM in the germline V gene. CDR3 DNA: TGTGCCAGCATACAGGGCTTTCGTGGCTACACCTTC. Residues: CASIQGFRGYTF.

The V and J genes are TRBV5-1 and TRBJ2-7; TRBD2 is a possible D gene (6 bases). Trimming left V 5 bases short and J 3 bases short, with 12 bases between. The CDR3 has 13 residues. Germline lookup yields CDR1 SGHRS and CDR2 YFSETQ. The CDR3 is CASRTQGGYEQYF. CDR3 bases: TGCGCCAGCAGAACGCAGGGAGGCTACGAGCAGTACTTC.

This sequence joins TRBV6-5 and TRBJ2-1; D is unresolved. V lost 3 bases and J 1 base, leaving 10 bases between the germline ends. The germline V gene encodes CDR1 MNHEY and CDR2 SVGAGI. CDR3 length equals 15 residues. As DNA, the CDR3 is TGTGCCAGCAGTTATGAGGTAGGATCCTACAATGAGCAGTTCTTC. Its translation: CASSYEVGSYNEQFF.

The chain is built from TRBV11-2 and TRBJ2-1; TRBD2 matches 9 bases. The CDR3 has 17 amino acids. CDR1 and CDR2 from the germline V gene are SGHAT and FQNNGV. J was trimmed by 2 bases and V by 6 bases; bases with no gene match: 11. The CDR3 DNA is TGTGCCAGCAGGGCGACTAGCGGAGACCCAGCCTACAATGAGCAGTTCTTC. Amino acid sequence: CASRATSGDPAYNEQFF.

This clone was recorded once. The chain combines TRBV6-5 with TRBJ2-5, with D hard to call. CDR3 length equals 13 residues. Germline-derived CDR1 and CDR2 are MNHEY and SVGAGI. V dropped 6 bases and J dropped 1 base, with 9 bases sitting between them. DNA of the CDR3: TGTGCCAGCAGCCGGGTTATCCAAGAGACCCAGTACTTC. Encoded protein: CASSRVIQETQYF.